A single sample is the source of the 14 T cell receptor beta chains below, sequenced in a study of blood T cell repertoires in COVID-19. Repertoires were generated with immunoSEQ multiplex PCR, while TCRdb's copy carries only in-frame clones and drops some. The data contain roughly 310,000 clones, 90% of them singletons. The sequenced material came from peripheral blood. These receptors all come from a woman aged 25 to 45 with COVID-19, enrolled during active disease.

This chain connects TRBV14 to TRBJ2-5; 11 bases map to TRBD2. J was trimmed by 5 bases and V by 4 bases; bases with no gene match: 12. CDR1 SGHDN and CDR2 FVKESK come from the germline V gene. The CDR3 extends over 17 amino acids. The CDR3: CASSPASGRLIYETQYF. CDR3 coding DNA: TGTGCCAGCAGCCCTGCTAGCGGGAGGTTGATCTATGAGACCCAGTACTTC.

The rearrangement uses TRBV7-3 and TRBJ2-1, with D unresolved. CDR3 length: 15 residues. Germline V gene lookup returns CDR1 SGHTA and CDR2 FQGTGA. With 3 bases removed from V and 0 bases from J, the gap between germline ends came to 9 bases. Written as DNA, the CDR3 is TGTGCCAGCAGCTTTGAACGGAGCTCCTACAATGAGCAGTTCTTC. Translation gives CASSFERSSYNEQFF.

The chain joins TRBV2 to TRBJ1-2, with 9 bases that match TRBD1. CDR3 size: 15 residues. The germline V gene encodes CDR1 SNHLY and CDR2 FYNNEI. Trimming took 3 bases from V and 4 from J; bases not matched to a gene: 6. CDR3 in amino acids: CASSESGTGSYGYTF. CDR3 sequence (DNA): TGTGCCAGCAGTGAGTCCGGGACAGGGAGCTATGGCTACACCTTC. Filled out from reference TRBV2 and TRBJ1-2, the complete variable domain reads EPEVTQTPSHQVTQMGQEVILRCVPISNHLYFYWYRQILGQKVEFLVSFYNNEISEKSEIFDDQFSVERPDGSNFTLKIRSTKLEDSAMYFCASSESGTGSYGYTFGSGTRLTVV.

The V and J genes are TRBV5-1 and TRBJ2-7; 7 nucleotides line up with TRBD1. This CDR3 region has 15 residues. Germline values: CDR1 SGHRS, CDR2 YFSETQ. Trimming cost V 1 base and J 1 base; bases outside gene matches: 5. CDR3 sequence (DNA): TGCGCCAGCAGCTTGCCGGGACAGAGTTCCTACGAGCAGTACTTC. Translation gives CASSLPGQSSYEQYF.

This chain connects TRBV20-1 to TRBJ2-7, with 8 positions matching TRBD2. Germline V gene data show CDR1 as DFQATT and CDR2 as SNEGSKA (reference sequence). The CDR3 has 15 residues. Trimming took 3 bases from V and 2 from J; bases not matched to a gene: 9. The CDR3 loop reads CSASPGLVITYEQYF. CDR3 DNA sequence: TGCAGTGCTAGTCCGGGACTAGTGATAACCTACGAGCAGTACTTC.

This clone appeared a few times. The chain links TRBV5-1 to TRBJ1-6; unclear D gene. Trimming stripped 0 bases from V and 6 bases from J, with 7 bases between. This CDR3 is 14 amino acids long. The germline V gene has CDR1 SGHRS and CDR2 YFSETQ. The CDR3 sequence is CASSLDTSNSPLHF. DNA of the CDR3: TGCGCCAGCAGCTTGGACACCTCTAATTCACCCCTCCACTTT.

The chain joins TRBV9 to TRBJ2-2; tentative D call: TRBD1 (7 bases). This CDR3 has 16 amino acids. CDR1 and CDR2 from the germline V gene are SGDLS and YYNGEE. Deletions cut 0 bases from V and 5 bases from J, with 14 bases between. In DNA form, the CDR3 reads TGTGCCAGCAGCGTAGGCGGAGGGGGCCGAACCGGGGAGCTGTTTTTT. It specifies CASSVGGGGRTGELFF.

The table lists this clone with a count of one. This sequence joins TRBV30 and TRBJ1-1; no clear D gene. Germline V gene lookup returns CDR1 GTSNPN and CDR2 SVGIG (reference sequence). The V and J ends lost 0 bases and 10 bases respectively, with 18 bases between them. The CDR3 has 14 residues. Here the CDR3 DNA reads TGTGCCTGGAGTGTAACCCGTGGGCCCACCTTAGCTTTCTTT. It encodes CAWSVTRGPTLAFF.

This clone was detected only once. The J gene is TRBJ1-5, the V gene TRBV30, with TRBD1 as a possible D gene (6 bases). This CDR3 contains 15 residues. Trimming removed 1 base from V and 2 bases from J, with 12 bases in between. Germline CDR1 and CDR2: GTSNPN and SVGIG (reference sequence). This chain's CDR3 is CAWSASSGGNQPQHF. The CDR3 bases are TGTGCCTGGAGTGCCTCCTCAGGGGGCAATCAGCCCCAGCATTTT.

The chain recombines TRBV27 with TRBJ2-2; D is unclear. The V and J ends lost 0 bases and 4 bases respectively, with 6 bases between them. CDR1 is MNHEY and CDR2 is SMNVEV in the germline V gene (reference sequence). The CDR3 extends over 14 amino acids. CDR3 residues: CASSLSATTGELFF. In DNA, the CDR3 is TGTGCCAGCAGTTTATCCGCTACCACCGGGGAGCTGTTTTTT.

Remarks on this clone: Additional DNA sequences in this sample encode the identical CDR3. The chain recombines TRBV20-1 with TRBJ1-1, with D possibly being TRBD1 (5 bases). Trimming took 3 bases from V and 5 from J, leaving 7 bases between them. The CDR3 sequence is 11 residues long. Germline CDR1 DFQATT, CDR2 SNEGSKA (reference sequence). DNA of the CDR3: TGCAGTGCTAGGGGGGGGACTGAAGCTTTCTTT. It encodes CSARGGTEAFF.

V gene TRBV14 combines with J gene TRBJ2-3; TRBD2 aligns across 12 bases. After removal of 1 base from V and 4 bases from J, the junction contained 3 bases not matched to a gene. The CDR3 totals 16 residues. CDR1 SGHDN and CDR2 FVKESK come from the germline V gene. The CDR3 DNA reads TGTGCCAGCAGCCAAGGATCTAGCGGGAGGGCAGATACGCAGTATTTT. Its translation is CASSQGSSGRADTQYF.

The V gene is TRBV28, the J gene TRBJ1-5, with TRBD1 matching 7 bases. The CDR3 has 16 residues. The ends lost 6 bases at V and 2 bases at J; junction bases unmatched: 10. Germline-derived CDR1 and CDR2 are MDHEN and SYDVKM. The DNA for the CDR3 is TGTGCCAGCAGGAACAGGGGTGGAAGTGGCAATCAGCCCCAGCATTTT. Its translation is CASRNRGGSGNQPQHF.

The rearrangement links TRBV9 to TRBJ2-7, with D maybe TRBD2 (6 bases). The ends were cut back, 0 bases at V and 3 bases at J, with 40 bases in the middle. CDR1 and CDR2 (germline): SGDLS, YYNGEE. The CDR3 covers 24 residues. The CDR3 protein is CASSVAGEAHAGAIGGAVNYEQYF. In nucleotides, the CDR3 is TGTGCCAGCAGCGTAGCCGGTGAAGCGCACGCTGGGGCTATCGGGGGAGCTGTAAACTACGAGCAGTACTTC.